Detailed here is one T cell receptor (beta chain). The entry originates in a study of blood T cell repertoires in COVID-19. Cohorts were determined from participant-reported clinical history. Authors' processing steps: Amplified reference gene primers provided the basis for estimating nucleated cell counts. Data came from immunoSEQ multiplex PCR; TCRdb stores just in-frame clones and leaves some out. The V and J calls and the clone size are those of that table, but D and trimming were determined from the DNA. The table lists roughly 200,000 clones, 86% of them singletons, with over 3% in the top ten. The sequence came from a woman aged 40 to 50 with acute COVID-19. The sequenced sample was PBMCs or T cells enriched from blood (not recorded which).

The CDR3 region is CASSESRTPLHF. The CDR3 nucleotides are TGCGCCAGCAGTGAGTCAAGGACTCCCCTCCACTTT. The genes are TRBV10-2 and TRBJ1-6; D gene uncertain. Germline V lookup: CDR1 WSHSY, CDR2 SAAADI. The V gene lost 0 bases and the J gene lost 13 bases, with 7 bases spanning the gap. The CDR3 extends over 12 amino acids.